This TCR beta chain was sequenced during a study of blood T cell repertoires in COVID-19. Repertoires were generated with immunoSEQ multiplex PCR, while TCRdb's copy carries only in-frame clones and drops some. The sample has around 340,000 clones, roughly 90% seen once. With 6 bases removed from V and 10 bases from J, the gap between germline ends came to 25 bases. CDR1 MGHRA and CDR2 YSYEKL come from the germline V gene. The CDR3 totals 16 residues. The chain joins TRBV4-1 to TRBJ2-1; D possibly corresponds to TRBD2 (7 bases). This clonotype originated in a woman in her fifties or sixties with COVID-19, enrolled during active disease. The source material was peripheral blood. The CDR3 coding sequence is TGCGCCAGCAGTACCCTAGGAGGGGGGGCTTATCGGGAGCAGTTCTTC. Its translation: CASSTLGGGAYREQFF.